Following are 24 T cell receptor beta chains from one sample sequenced in a study of cytomegalovirus exposure and HLA in healthy donors. PCR used 60 Vbeta primers and 13 Jbeta primers. Repertoires were generated with immunoSEQ multiplex PCR, while TCRdb's copy carries only in-frame clones and drops some. Among roughly 190,000 clones listed, roughly 80% were seen once. The sample was PBMCs. Source of these receptors: a woman between 18 and 30 years old in good health and CMV-seronegative.

This clone was seen a handful of times. The chain joins TRBV29-1 to TRBJ1-1; a possible D gene is TRBD1 (5 bases). Trimming shortened V by 6 bases and J by 6 bases, and 17 bases separated the two germline ends. The CDR3 length is 13 residues. CDR1 is SQVTM and CDR2 is ANQGSEA in the germline V gene. The CDR3 DNA is TGCAGCGTCCCTGGGGGGAGTGGGGCTGAAGCTTTCTTT. It translates to CSVPGGSGAEAFF.

This CDR3 is CASSQGGTGNTIYF. CDR3 DNA: TGTGCCAGCAGTCAAGGAGGAACTGGAAACACCATATATTTT. This sequence joins TRBV25-1 and TRBJ1-3; D remains unclear. Germline V gene sequence: CDR1 MGHDK, CDR2 SYGVNS. The ends were cut back, 5 bases at V and 2 bases at J, with 10 bases in the middle. This CDR3 contains 14 residues.

In nucleotides, the CDR3 is TGTGCCAGCAGCTCAGGACTAGCGGGAGGCGTCATTCAGTACTTC. Residues: CASSSGLAGGVIQYF. The chain joins TRBV11-2 to TRBJ2-4, with TRBD2 identical over 14 bases. Germline V gives CDR1 SGHAT, CDR2 FQNNGV. Germline trimming cut 4 bases from V and 9 bases from J; bases unmatched to any gene: 5. The CDR3 has 15 residues.

V is TRBV6-5 and J is TRBJ2-7; TRBD1 agrees at 9 bases. J gave up 4 bases and V 7 bases, and 11 bases lay outside the gene matches. CDR3 size: 15 residues. Germline-derived CDR1 and CDR2 are MNHEY and SVGAGI. The CDR3 DNA sequence: TGTGCCAGCACCCCACAAACAGGGGGCAAATACGAGCAGTACGTC. This sequence encodes CASTPQTGGKYEQYV.

This rearrangement joins TRBV5-6 to TRBJ1-2; 7 bases agree with TRBD1. The CDR3 sequence is 14 residues long. V lost 4 bases to trimming and J lost 3 bases; unmatched junction nucleotides: 6. Looked up from germline, CDR1 is SGHDT and CDR2 is YYEEEE. The CDR3 DNA reads TGTGCCAGCAGCACCGGGACAGCCCACTATGGCTACACCTTC. It yields the protein CASSTGTAHYGYTF. The whole variable domain, filled in from reference TRBV5-6 and TRBJ1-2, reads DAGVTQSPTHLIKTRGQQVTLRCSPKSGHDTVSWYQQALGQGPQFIFQYYEEEERQRGNFPDRFSGHQFPNYSSELNVNALLLGDSALYLCASSTGTAHYGYTFGSGTRLTVV.

The V and J genes are TRBV7-8 and TRBJ2-5; possible D gene TRBD1, 8 bases. This CDR3 has 16 residues. Germline lookup yields CDR1 SGHVS and CDR2 FQNEAQ. V lost 5 bases to trimming and J lost 0 bases, with 16 bases between them. The CDR3 bases are TGTGCCAGCAGCCCCGACAGGGGAGGGGACCAAGAGACCCAGTACTTC. Translation: CASSPDRGGDQETQYF. Full variable domain (remainder filled in from reference TRBV7-8 and TRBJ2-5): GAGVSQSPRYKVAKRGQDVALRCDPISGHVSLFWYQQALGQGPEFLTYFQNEAQLDKSGLPSDRFFAERPEGSVSTLKIQRTQQEDSAVYLCASSPDRGGDQETQYFGPGTRLLVL.

The rearrangement links TRBV11-2 to TRBJ2-7, with 9 bases aligning to TRBD1. There are 14 residues in the CDR3. Per the germline V gene, CDR1 is SGHAT and CDR2 is FQNNGV. The junction had 10 bases not matched to a gene; V was cut back by 7 bases and J by 6 bases. The CDR3 DNA follows: TGTGCCAGCAACAAACAGGGGGCTTCAAGCGAGCAGTACTTC. Translated: CASNKQGASSEQYF.

The chain recombines TRBV29-1 with TRBJ2-7, with 7 bases matching TRBD1. Germline V gene lookup returns CDR1 SQVTM and CDR2 ANQGSEA. The CDR3 consists of 12 residues. The trim removed 4 bases at V and 5 bases at J, leaving 5 bases unmatched. CDR3 nucleotide sequence: TGCAGCGTTGCGACAGGGAGCCACGAGCAGTACTTC. The encoded protein is CSVATGSHEQYF.

The V and J genes are TRBV7-6 and TRBJ2-6, with 7 bases aligning to TRBD2. The CDR3 loop spans 21 amino acids. CDR1 is SGHVS, CDR2 FNYEAQ, per germline. V shed 5 bases, J shed 2 bases, and the junction held 21 bases outside the gene matches. CDR3 sequence (DNA): TGTGCCAGCAGCCATTCAACCTCGCCCCCGACTAGCAGGCCTGGGGCCAACGTCCTGACTTTC. Translated: CASSHSTSPPTSRPGANVLTF. Variable domain in full (rest from reference TRBV7-6 and TRBJ2-6): GAGVSQSPRYKVTKRGQDVALRCDPISGHVSLYWYRQALGQGPEFLTYFNYEAQQDKSGLPNDRFSAERPEGSISTLTIQRTEQRDSAMYRCASSHSTSPPTSRPGANVLTFGAGSRLTVL.

The chain links TRBV27 to TRBJ2-3, with D uncertain. Germline V gene sequence: CDR1 MNHEY, CDR2 SMNVEV (reference sequence). The CDR3 covers 15 residues. V was pared by 6 bases and J by 0 bases, with 13 bases between. CDR3 sequence (DNA): TGTGCCAGCAGCGCAGGATGGGCGAGCACAGATACGCAGTATTTT. Its protein is CASSAGWASTDTQYF.

This clone appeared once. The chain has TRBV2 and TRBJ2-5; D not resolved. V was clipped by 0 bases and J by 1 base, with 9 bases between them. The CDR3 is 15 residues long. Germline V CDR1 and CDR2: SNHLY, FYNNEI. CDR3 in DNA: TGTGCCAGCAGTGAAGCGAAGCGTGCCCAAGAGACCCAGTACTTC. It specifies CASSEAKRAQETQYF.

This chain uses TRBV29-1 with TRBJ2-2; the D gene is possibly TRBD1 (6 bases). The CDR3 is made up of 12 amino acids. V was trimmed by 5 bases and J by 6 bases, leaving 10 bases between them. Germline values: CDR1 SQVTM, CDR2 ANQGSEA. CDR3: CSVLYRAGELFF. CDR3 sequence (DNA): TGCAGCGTTCTTTACAGGGCCGGGGAGCTGTTTTTT.

The CDR3 DNA sequence: TGTGCCTGGAGTAATAAGGCGGGAGGCGGGGAGACCCAGTACTTC. This gives the protein CAWSNKAGGGETQYF. The chain carries TRBV30 and TRBJ2-5, with 8 positions matching TRBD2. This CDR3 region has 15 residues. Germline values: CDR1 GTSNPN, CDR2 SVGIG (reference sequence). V lost 2 bases and J lost 5; bases outside the gene matches: 10.

This clone was recorded once. The chain combines TRBV6-1 with TRBJ1-2, with 9 bases lining up with TRBD1. The germline V gene encodes CDR1 MNHNS and CDR2 SASEGT. CDR3 length: 14 residues. The V and J ends lost 7 bases and 7 bases, in that order; junction bases with no gene match: 10. The CDR3, as DNA: TGTGCCAGCATTCAACCCGGGACAGGGAGTGGCTACACCTTC. Translating it yields CASIQPGTGSGYTF.

DNA for the CDR3: TGTGCCACCATGACCGGGACAGGGCACCACGGGGAGCTGTTTTTT. This encodes CATMTGTGHHGELFF. The chain recombines TRBV2 with TRBJ2-2; 9 nucleotides match TRBD1. This CDR3 is built from 15 residues. Germline values: CDR1 SNHLY, CDR2 FYNNEI. V gave up 10 bases and J gave up 7 bases; unmatched junction bases: 13.

The genes are TRBV7-9 and TRBJ2-3, with D possibly matching TRBD1 (6 bases). The CDR3 length is 15 residues. Germline V gene sequence: CDR1 SEHNR, CDR2 FQNEAQ (reference sequence). V lost 7 bases, J lost 0 bases, and 14 bases lay in between. The DNA of the CDR3 is TGTGCCAGCACCTTGGACAGCGCTAGCACAGATACGCAGTATTTT. It codes for CASTLDSASTDTQYF.

V and J are TRBV28 and TRBJ2-6; tentative D call: TRBD1 (6 bases). Trimming removed 6 bases from V and 0 bases from J, with 9 bases in between. This CDR3 spans 15 amino acids. CDR1 is MDHEN and CDR2 is SYDVKM in the germline V gene. The CDR3 bases are TGTGCCAGCAGCCCGGACAGCTCTGGGGCCAACGTCCTGACTTTC. Translated: CASSPDSSGANVLTF. The variable domain in full, with the rest retrieved from reference TRBV28 and TRBJ2-6, is DVKVTQSSRYLVKRTGEKVFLECVQDMDHENMFWYRQDPGLGLRLIYFSYDVKMKEKGDIPEGYSVSREKKERFSLILESASTNQTSMYLCASSPDSSGANVLTFGAGSRLTVL.

V and J are TRBV19 and TRBJ2-7; 12 bases line up with TRBD2. This CDR3 region has 16 residues. The germline V gene encodes CDR1 LNHDA and CDR2 SQIVND (reference sequence). V gave up 2 bases and J gave up 3 bases; unmatched junction bases: 5. This CDR3 is CASSITSGGRFYEQYF. The CDR3 DNA reads TGTGCCAGTAGTATAACTAGCGGGGGGAGATTCTACGAGCAGTACTTC.

Only a few counts were recorded for this clone. The chain links TRBV28 to TRBJ1-4, with TRBD1 identical over 11 bases. Germline assignment: CDR1 MDHEN and CDR2 SYDVKM. V shed 6 bases and J 9 bases; nucleotides not matched to a gene: 3. The CDR3 runs to 13 residues. CDR3 bases: TGTGCCAGCAGCCGGGACAGGGGGAAAAAACTGTTTTTT. Protein sequence: CASSRDRGKKLFF.

The V and J genes are TRBV5-1 and TRBJ2-7, with 12 bases fitting TRBD2. The CDR3 is 15 amino acids. V shed 0 bases, J shed 2 bases, and the junction held 0 bases outside the gene matches. Germline V gene lookup returns CDR1 SGHRS and CDR2 YFSETQ. CDR3: CASSLGTSGAYEQYF. The CDR3 region has the DNA TGCGCCAGCAGCTTGGGGACTAGCGGGGCCTACGAGCAGTACTTC. Full variable domain (missing parts from reference TRBV5-1 and TRBJ2-7): KAGVTQTPRYLIKTRGQQVTLSCSPISGHRSVSWYQQTPGQGLQFLFEYFSETQRNKGNFPGRFSGRQFSNSRSEMNVSTLELGDSALYLCASSLGTSGAYEQYFGPGTRLTVT.

The chain joins TRBV7-8 to TRBJ2-7; D unclear. Trimming took 1 base from V and 2 from J, leaving 6 bases between them. Germline loops: CDR1 SGHVS, CDR2 FQNEAQ. The CDR3 runs 13 residues. The CDR3 region is CASSLDGPYEQYF. CDR3 bases: TGTGCCAGCAGCTTAGATGGGCCCTACGAGCAGTACTTC.

CDR3 DNA sequence: TGTGCCAGCAGTTCGTCCTACGAGCAGTACTTC. It is translated as CASSSSYEQYF. The chain has TRBV13 and TRBJ2-7; D unclear. The CDR3 totals 11 residues. V was shortened by 6 bases and J by 1 base, with 4 bases between the two germline ends. Looked up from germline, CDR1 is PRHDT and CDR2 is FYEKMQ (reference sequence).

The rearrangement joins TRBV7-2 to TRBJ2-5, with 9 nucleotides matching TRBD1. The J call may be incorrect, as the DNA end agrees better with TRBJ2-7. In germline, CDR1 is SGHTA, CDR2 FQGNSA. The length of the CDR3 is 15 residues. The CDR3 reads CASSLAPQGAYEQYF. As DNA, the CDR3 is TGTGCCAGCAGCTTAGCCCCACAGGGGGCGTACGAGCAGTACTTC.

The chain has TRBV15 and TRBJ2-1, with a tentative D call TRBD1 (7 bases). With 0 bases removed from V and 7 bases from J, the gap between germline ends came to 25 bases. This CDR3 comprises 19 residues. Looked up from germline, CDR1 is LNHNV and CDR2 is YYDKDF (reference sequence). CDR3 in amino acids: CATSRERGATGARYNEQFF. The CDR3 DNA reads as TGTGCCACCAGCAGAGAGAGGGGGGCCACAGGGGCGAGGTATAATGAGCAGTTCTTC.